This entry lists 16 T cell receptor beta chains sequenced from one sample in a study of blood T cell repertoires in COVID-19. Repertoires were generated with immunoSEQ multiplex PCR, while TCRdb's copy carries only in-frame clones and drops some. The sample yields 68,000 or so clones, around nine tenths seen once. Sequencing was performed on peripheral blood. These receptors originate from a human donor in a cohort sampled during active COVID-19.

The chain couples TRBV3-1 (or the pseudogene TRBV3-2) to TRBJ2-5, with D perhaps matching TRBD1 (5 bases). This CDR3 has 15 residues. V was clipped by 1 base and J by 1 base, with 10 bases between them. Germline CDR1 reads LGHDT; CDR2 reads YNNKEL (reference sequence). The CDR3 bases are TGTGCCAGCAGCCAAGCCCTCAGGGTCCAAGAGACCCAGTACTTC. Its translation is CASSQALRVQETQYF.

The CDR3 DNA sequence: TGTGCCAGCAGCGCCGATCAAGGGGGCAATCAGCCCCAGCATTTT. Translation: CASSADQGGNQPQHF. The chain combines TRBV9 with TRBJ1-5; D might be TRBD1 (5 bases). This CDR3 has 15 residues. From germline, CDR1 is SGDLS and CDR2 YYNGEE. The V and J ends lost 3 bases and 2 bases respectively, with 12 bases between them. The full variable domain, with the rest looked up from reference TRBV9 and TRBJ1-5, is DSGVTQTPKHLITATGQRVTLRCSPRSGDLSVYWYQQSLDQGLQFLIQYYNGEERAKGNILERFSAQQFPDLHSELNLSSLELGDSALYFCASSADQGGNQPQHFGDGTRLSIL.

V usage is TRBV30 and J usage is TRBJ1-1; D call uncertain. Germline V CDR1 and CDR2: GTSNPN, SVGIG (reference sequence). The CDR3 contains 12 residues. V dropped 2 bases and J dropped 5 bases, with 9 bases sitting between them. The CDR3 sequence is CAWSLGWTEAFF. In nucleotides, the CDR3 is TGTGCCTGGAGTCTCGGGTGGACTGAAGCTTTCTTT.

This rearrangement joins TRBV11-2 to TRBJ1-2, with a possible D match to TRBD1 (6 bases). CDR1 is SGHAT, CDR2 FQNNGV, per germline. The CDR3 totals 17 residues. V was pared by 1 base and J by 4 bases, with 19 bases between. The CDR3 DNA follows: TGTGCCAGCAGCTTAGTGGATCTAGGGGACATACCCTATGGCTACACCTTC. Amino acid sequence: CASSLVDLGDIPYGYTF.

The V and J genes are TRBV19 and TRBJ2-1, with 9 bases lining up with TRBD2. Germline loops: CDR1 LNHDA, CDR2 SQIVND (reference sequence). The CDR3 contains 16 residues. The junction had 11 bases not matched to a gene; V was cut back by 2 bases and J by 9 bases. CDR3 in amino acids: CASSITASGVQGEQFF. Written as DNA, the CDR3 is TGTGCCAGTAGTATAACCGCTAGCGGGGTACAAGGTGAGCAGTTCTTC.

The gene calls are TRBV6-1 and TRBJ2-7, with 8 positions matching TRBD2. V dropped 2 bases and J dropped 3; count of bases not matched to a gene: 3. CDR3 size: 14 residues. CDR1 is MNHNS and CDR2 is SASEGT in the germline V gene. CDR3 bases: TGTGCCAGCAGTGAATCGCTAGCGGGCTACGAGCAGTACTTC. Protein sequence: CASSESLAGYEQYF.

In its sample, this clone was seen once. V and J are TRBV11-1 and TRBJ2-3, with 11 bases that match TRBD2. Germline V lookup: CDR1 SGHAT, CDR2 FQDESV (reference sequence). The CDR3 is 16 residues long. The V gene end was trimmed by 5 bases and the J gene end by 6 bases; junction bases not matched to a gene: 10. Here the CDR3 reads CASSAPLAGVKDTQYF. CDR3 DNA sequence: TGTGCCAGCAGCGCTCCACTAGCGGGAGTAAAGGATACGCAGTATTTT. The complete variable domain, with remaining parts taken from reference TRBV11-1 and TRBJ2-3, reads EAEVAQSPRYKITEKSQAVAFWCDPISGHATLYWYRQILGQGPELLVQFQDESVVDDSQLPKDRFSAERLKGVDSTLKIQPAELGDSAMYLCASSAPLAGVKDTQYFGPGTRLTVL.

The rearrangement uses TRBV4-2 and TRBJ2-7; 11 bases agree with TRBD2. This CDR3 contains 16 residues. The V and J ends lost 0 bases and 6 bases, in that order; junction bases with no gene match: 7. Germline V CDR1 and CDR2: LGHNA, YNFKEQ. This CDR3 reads CASSQELAGERGEQYF. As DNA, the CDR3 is TGTGCCAGCAGCCAAGAACTAGCGGGGGAACGCGGCGAGCAGTACTTC.

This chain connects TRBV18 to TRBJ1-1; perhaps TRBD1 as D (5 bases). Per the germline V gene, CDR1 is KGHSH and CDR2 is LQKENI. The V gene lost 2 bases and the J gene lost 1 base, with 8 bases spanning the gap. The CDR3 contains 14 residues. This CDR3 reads CASSPKGANTEAFF. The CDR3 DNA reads TGTGCCAGCTCACCAAAAGGGGCGAACACTGAAGCTTTCTTT. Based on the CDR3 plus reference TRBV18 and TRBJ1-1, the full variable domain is NAGVMQNPRHLVRRRGQEARLRCSPMKGHSHVYWYRQLPEEGLKFMVYLQKENIIDESGMPKERFSAEFPKEGPSILRIQQVVRGDSAAYFCASSPKGANTEAFFGQGTRLTVV.

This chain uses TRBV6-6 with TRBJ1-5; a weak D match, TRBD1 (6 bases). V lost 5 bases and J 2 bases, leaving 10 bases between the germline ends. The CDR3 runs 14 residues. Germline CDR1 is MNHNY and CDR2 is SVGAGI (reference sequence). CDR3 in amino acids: CASSTPGGNQPQHF. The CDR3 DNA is TGTGCCAGCAGTACCCCAGGGGGCAATCAGCCCCAGCATTTT.

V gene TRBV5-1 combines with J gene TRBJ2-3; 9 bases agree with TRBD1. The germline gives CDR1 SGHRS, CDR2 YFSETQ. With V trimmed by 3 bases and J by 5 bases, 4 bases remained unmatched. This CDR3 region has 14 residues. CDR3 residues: CASSSQGAVDTQYF. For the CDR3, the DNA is TGCGCCAGCAGCTCACAGGGGGCTGTAGATACGCAGTATTTT.

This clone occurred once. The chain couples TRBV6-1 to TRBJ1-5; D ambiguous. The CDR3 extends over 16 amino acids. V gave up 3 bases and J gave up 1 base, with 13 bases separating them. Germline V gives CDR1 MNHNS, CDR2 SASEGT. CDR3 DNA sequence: TGTGCCAGCAGTGACCCGGGGAGCTTGAGCAATCAGCCCCAGCATTTT. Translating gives CASSDPGSLSNQPQHF.

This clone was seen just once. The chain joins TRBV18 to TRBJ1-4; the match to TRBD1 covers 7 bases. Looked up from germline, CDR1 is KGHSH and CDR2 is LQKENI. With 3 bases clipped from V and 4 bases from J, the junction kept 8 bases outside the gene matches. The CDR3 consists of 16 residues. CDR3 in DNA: TGTGCCAGCTCACCCCCCGGACAGGCTAATAATGAAAAACTGTTTTTT. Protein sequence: CASSPPGQANNEKLFF. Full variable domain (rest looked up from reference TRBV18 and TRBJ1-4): NAGVMQNPRHLVRRRGQEARLRCSPMKGHSHVYWYRQLPEEGLKFMVYLQKENIIDESGMPKERFSAEFPKEGPSILRIQQVVRGDSAAYFCASSPPGQANNEKLFFGSGTQLSVL.

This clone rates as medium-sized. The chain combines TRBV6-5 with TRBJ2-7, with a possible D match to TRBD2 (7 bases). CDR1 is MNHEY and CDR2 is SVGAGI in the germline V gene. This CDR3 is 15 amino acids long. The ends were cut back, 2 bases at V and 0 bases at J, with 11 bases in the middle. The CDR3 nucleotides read TGTGCCAGCAGTTACGCCGCGGGGGCCTCCTACGAGCAGTACTTC. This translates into CASSYAAGASYEQYF.

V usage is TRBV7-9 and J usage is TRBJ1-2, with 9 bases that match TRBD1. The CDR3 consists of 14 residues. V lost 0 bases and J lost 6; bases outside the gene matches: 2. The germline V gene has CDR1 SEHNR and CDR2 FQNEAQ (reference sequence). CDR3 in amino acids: CASSLARDRDGYTF. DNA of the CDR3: TGTGCCAGCAGCTTAGCACGGGACAGGGATGGCTACACCTTC.

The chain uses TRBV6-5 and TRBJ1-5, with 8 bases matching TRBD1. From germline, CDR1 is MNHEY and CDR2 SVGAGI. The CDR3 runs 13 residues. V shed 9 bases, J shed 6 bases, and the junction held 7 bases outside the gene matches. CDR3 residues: CASWTGYTQPQHF. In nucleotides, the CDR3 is TGTGCCAGTTGGACAGGGTACACTCAGCCCCAGCATTTT.